This T cell receptor (beta chain) was obtained from a study of brain T cells in children with intractable seizures. The study's findings and limits: Only CDR3 sequence similarity suggested viral specificity, without known HCMV serostatus. Pre-surgery blood may have been undersampled, hiding some clones.

Concerning this clone: Its antigen is not known.

The CDR3 length is 15 residues. Germline assignment: CDR1 SGHRS and CDR2 YFSETQ. Trimming left V 1 base short and J 0 bases short, with 8 bases between. Only in-frame clones appear in the TCRdb table, and some are missing; sequencing was by immunoSEQ multiplex PCR. There are tens of thousands of clones in the sample; 90% to 95% occur only once, and nearly 6.5% lies in the top ten. Sequencing was limited to surgery cases with top T cell transcript signatures in brain tissue. Patients received at least one anti-epileptic drug before surgery. This chain uses TRBV5-1 with TRBJ1-3; D gene uncertain. The source material was peripheral blood, sampled at surgery. This receptor was obtained from a boy younger than 18 with focal cortical dysplasia and intractable seizures. CDR3 nucleotide sequence: TGCGCCAGCAGCTTGCAAACAGACTCTGGAAACACCATATATTTT. Protein product: CASSLQTDSGNTIYF. The full variable domain, rest sourced from reference TRBV5-1 and TRBJ1-3, is KAGVTQTPRYLIKTRGQQVTLSCSPISGHRSVSWYQQTPGQGLQFLFEYFSETQRNKGNFPGRFSGRQFSNSRSEMNVSTLELGDSALYLCASSLQTDSGNTIYFGEGSWLTVV.